Sequencing of this TCR beta chain was carried out in a study of cytomegalovirus exposure and HLA in healthy donors. As concerns this clone: Its specificity is unknown.

Deletions cut 0 bases from V and 4 bases from J, with 13 bases between. This CDR3 has 14 residues. Germline V gene data show CDR1 as GTSNPN and CDR2 as SVGIG (reference sequence). Study results and caveats: Most TCR sequences were rare, but some public TCRs occurred in many donors. A classifier reportedly called cytomegalovirus status with high sensitivity and specificity. Researchers catalogued some 160 TCR beta chains as cytomegalovirus-associated.

The study drew the donors from its approximately 110-subject validation cohort, separate from the roughly 670-subject first cohort. Using immunoSEQ multiplex PCR, the repertoire was profiled, and TCRdb retains in-frame clones only, with some absent. The sample yields 100,000 to 150,000 clones, about 96% seen once. The clonotype was recovered from a man younger than 35 in good health and CMV-seronegative. What was sequenced was PBMCs. The V and J genes are TRBV30 and TRBJ2-7; no clear D. CDR3 amino acids: CAWSVTVPPYEQYF. DNA for the CDR3: TGTGCCTGGAGTGTAACGGTGCCTCCTTACGAGCAGTACTTC.